This T cell receptor (beta chain) stems from a study of T cell responses to AZD1222 COVID-19 vaccine. The CDR3 loop spans 14 amino acids. V lost 2 bases, J lost 7 bases, and 12 bases lay in between. Germline V gene data show CDR1 as ENHRY and CDR2 as SYGVKD. Only in-frame clones appear in the TCRdb table, and some are missing; sequencing was by immunoSEQ multiplex PCR. Of 120,000 to 150,000 clones in the sample, approximately 90% are singletons; the top ten hold approximately 3.8%. This clone was seen once. The chain is built from TRBV10-3 and TRBJ1-5; weak D call: TRBD1 (6 bases). The specimen comprised peripheral blood, sampled 28 days after the second AZD1222 dose. This receptor was obtained from an adult who received the AZD1222 COVID-19 vaccine. The CDR3 DNA reads TGTGCCATCAGTGAGGACAGGACGTTGCAGCCCCAGCATTTT. Its protein is CAISEDRTLQPQHF.